This TCR beta chain was obtained from a study of T cells in Graves' hyperthyroidism and ophthalmopathy. This CDR3 region has 15 residues. Germline assignment: CDR1 LGHNA and CDR2 YSLEER. V shed 0 bases, J shed 6 bases, and the junction held 2 bases outside the gene matches. TCR beta CDR3 regions were amplified from RNA transcripts. A first-round RT-PCR of the TCR CDR3 used the HTBI primer set. TCRdb reprocessed the multiplex PCR reads via MiXCR and lists one record per CDR3 protein. The table shows some 600,000 distinct CDR3 sequences, with approximately 13% occurring only once. Sequencing was done on a sample of blood. The clonotype was recovered from a woman aged 30 to 39 with Graves' hyperthyroidism that later progressed to Graves' ophthalmopathy. V and J are TRBV4-3 and TRBJ2-1; TRBD2 agrees at 10 bases. The CDR3 loop is CASSQELAGVNEQFF. Here the CDR3 DNA reads TGCGCCAGCAGCCAAGAGCTAGCGGGAGTCAATGAGCAGTTCTTC.